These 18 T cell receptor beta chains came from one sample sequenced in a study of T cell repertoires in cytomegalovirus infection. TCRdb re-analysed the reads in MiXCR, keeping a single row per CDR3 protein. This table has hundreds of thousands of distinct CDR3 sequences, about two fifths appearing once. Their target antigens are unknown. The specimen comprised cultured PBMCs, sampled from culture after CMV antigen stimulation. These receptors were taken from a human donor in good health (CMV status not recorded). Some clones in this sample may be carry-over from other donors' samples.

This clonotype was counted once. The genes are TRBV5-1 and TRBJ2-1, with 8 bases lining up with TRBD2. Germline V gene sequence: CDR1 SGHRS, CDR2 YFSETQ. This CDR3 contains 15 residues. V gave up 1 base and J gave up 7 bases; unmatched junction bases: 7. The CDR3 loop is CASSLREGRWNEQFF. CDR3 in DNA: TGCGCCAGCAGCTTGCGGGAGGGCCGATGGAATGAGCAGTTCTTC.

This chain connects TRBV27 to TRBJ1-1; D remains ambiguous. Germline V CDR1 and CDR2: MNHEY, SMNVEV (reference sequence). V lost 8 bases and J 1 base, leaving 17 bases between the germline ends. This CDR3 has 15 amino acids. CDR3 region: CASSAWLAGNTEAFF. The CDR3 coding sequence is TGTGCCAGCTCGGCATGGCTGGCGGGGAACACTGAAGCTTTCTTT.

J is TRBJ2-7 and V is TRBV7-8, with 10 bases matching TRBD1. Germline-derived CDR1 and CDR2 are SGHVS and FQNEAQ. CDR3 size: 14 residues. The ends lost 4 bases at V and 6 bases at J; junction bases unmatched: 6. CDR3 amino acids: CASSSRQGAGEQYF. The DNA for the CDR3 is TGTGCCAGCAGCTCCCGACAGGGGGCGGGCGAGCAGTACTTC.

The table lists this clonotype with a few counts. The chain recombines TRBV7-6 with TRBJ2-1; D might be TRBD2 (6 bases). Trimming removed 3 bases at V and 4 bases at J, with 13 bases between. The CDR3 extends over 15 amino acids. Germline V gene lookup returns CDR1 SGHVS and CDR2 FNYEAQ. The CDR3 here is CASSFQAGNYNEQFF. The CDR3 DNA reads TGTGCCAGCAGCTTCCAGGCGGGGAATTACAATGAGCAGTTCTTC.

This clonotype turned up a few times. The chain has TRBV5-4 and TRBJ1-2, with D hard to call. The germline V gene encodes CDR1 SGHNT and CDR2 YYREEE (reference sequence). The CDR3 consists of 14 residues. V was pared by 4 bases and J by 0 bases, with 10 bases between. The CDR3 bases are TGTGCCAGCAGCGACACCGGAGCTAACTATGGCTACACCTTC. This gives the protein CASSDTGANYGYTF.

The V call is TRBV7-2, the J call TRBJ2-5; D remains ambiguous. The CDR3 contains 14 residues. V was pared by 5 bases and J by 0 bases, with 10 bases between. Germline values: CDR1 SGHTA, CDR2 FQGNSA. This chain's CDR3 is CASSPRWNQETQYF. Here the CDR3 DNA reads TGTGCCAGCAGCCCCCGGTGGAACCAAGAGACCCAGTACTTC. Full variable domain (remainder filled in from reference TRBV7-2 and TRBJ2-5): GAGVSQSPSNKVTEKGKDVELRCDPISGHTALYWYRQSLGQGLEFLIYFQGNSAPDKSGLPSDRFSAERTGGSVSTLTIQRTQQEDSAVYLCASSPRWNQETQYFGPGTRLLVL.

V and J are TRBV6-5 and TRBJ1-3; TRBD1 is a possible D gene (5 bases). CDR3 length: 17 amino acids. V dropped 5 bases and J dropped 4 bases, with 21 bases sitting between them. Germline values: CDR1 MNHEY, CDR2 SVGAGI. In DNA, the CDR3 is TGTGCCAGCAGTGAGTTCCCTCCCCAGGGACGGGGAAACACCATATATTTT. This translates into CASSEFPPQGRGNTIYF.

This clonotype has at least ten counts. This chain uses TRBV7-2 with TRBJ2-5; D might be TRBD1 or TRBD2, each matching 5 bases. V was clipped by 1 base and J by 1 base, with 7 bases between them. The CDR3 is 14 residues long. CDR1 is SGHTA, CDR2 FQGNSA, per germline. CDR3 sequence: CASSLVGGQETQYF. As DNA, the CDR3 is TGTGCCAGCAGCTTAGTTGGGGGCCAAGAGACCCAGTACTTC.

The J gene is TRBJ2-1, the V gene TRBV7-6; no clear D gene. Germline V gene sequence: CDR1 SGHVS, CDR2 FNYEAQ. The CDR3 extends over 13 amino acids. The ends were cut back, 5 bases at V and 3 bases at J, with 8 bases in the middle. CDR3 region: CASSRAVYNEQFF. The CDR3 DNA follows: TGTGCCAGCAGCCGAGCTGTCTACAATGAGCAGTTCTTC.

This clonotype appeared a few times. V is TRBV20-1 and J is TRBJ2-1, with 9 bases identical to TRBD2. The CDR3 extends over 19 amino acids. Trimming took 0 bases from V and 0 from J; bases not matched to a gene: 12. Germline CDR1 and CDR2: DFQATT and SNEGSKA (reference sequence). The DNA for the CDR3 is TGCAGTGCTAGAGATCCGACTAGCGGTTCTTCTAGCTCCTACAATGAGCAGTTCTTC. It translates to CSARDPTSGSSSSYNEQFF.

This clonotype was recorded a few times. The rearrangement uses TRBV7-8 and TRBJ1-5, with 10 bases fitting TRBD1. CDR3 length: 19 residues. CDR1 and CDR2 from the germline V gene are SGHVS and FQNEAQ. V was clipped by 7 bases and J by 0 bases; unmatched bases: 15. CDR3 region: CASTPRDRGGWYSNQPQHF. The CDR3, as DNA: TGTGCCAGCACACCAAGGGACAGGGGAGGATGGTATAGCAATCAGCCCCAGCATTTT.

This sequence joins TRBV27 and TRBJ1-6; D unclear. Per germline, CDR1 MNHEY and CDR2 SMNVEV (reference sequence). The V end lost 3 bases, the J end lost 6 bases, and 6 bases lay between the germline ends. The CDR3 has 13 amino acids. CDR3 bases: TGTGCCAGCAGTTTCATCACTAATTCACCCCTCCACTTT. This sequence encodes CASSFITNSPLHF.

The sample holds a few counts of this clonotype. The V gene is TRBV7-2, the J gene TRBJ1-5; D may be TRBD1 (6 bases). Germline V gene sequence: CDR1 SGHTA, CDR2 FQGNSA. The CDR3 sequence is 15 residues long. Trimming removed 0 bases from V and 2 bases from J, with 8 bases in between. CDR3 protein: CASSLARGGNQPQHF. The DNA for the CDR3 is TGTGCCAGCAGCTTAGCCAGGGGAGGCAATCAGCCCCAGCATTTT.

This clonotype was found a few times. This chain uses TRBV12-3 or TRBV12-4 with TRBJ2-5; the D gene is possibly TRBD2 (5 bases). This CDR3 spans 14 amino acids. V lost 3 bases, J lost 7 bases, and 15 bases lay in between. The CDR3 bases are TGTGCCAGCAGTTTGGGCGGGCCAAGAGGGACCCAGTACTTC. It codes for CASSLGGPRGTQYF.

CDR3 loop: CASSHARTEGKLFF. In DNA, the CDR3 is TGTGCCAGCAGCCATGCCCGGACGGAGGGAAAACTGTTTTTT. The chain couples TRBV7-8 to TRBJ1-4, with D uncertain. V lost 5 bases and J lost 10, with 17 bases in between. The CDR3 length is 14 residues. Per germline, CDR1 SGHVS and CDR2 FQNEAQ.

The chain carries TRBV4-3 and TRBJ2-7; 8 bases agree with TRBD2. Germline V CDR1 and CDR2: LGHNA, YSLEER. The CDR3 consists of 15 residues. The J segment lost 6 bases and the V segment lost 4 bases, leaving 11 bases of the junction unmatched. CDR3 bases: TGCGCCAGCAGCCTAAGTAGCGGGGTAGCGGGCGAGCAGTACTTC. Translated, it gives CASSLSSGVAGEQYF.

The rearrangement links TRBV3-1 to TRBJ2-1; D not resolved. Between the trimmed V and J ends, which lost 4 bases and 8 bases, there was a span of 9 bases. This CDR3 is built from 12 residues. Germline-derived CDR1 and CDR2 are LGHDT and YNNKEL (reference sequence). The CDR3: CASSRASYEQFF. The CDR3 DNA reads TGTGCCAGCAGCCGGGCCTCCTATGAGCAGTTCTTC.

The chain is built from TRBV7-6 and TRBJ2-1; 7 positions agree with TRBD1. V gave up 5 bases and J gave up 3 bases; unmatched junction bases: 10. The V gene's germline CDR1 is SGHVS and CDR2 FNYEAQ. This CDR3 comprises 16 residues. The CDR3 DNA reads TGTGCCAGCAGCGGGGGACAGTCTCAGGGCTACAATGAGCAGTTCTTC. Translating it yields CASSGGQSQGYNEQFF.